The entry that follows covers one T cell receptor (beta chain) sequence. What it binds is not known. Trimming pared 3 bases from V and 3 bases from J, leaving 8 bases between. Looked up from germline, CDR1 is MDHEN and CDR2 is SYDVKM. The CDR3 is 13 residues long. This record comes from a study of T cell responses to AZD1222 COVID-19 vaccine. The protocol was immunoSEQ multiplex PCR, while the TCRdb copy is restricted to in-frame clones and leaves out a portion. This sample has 150,000 or so clones, with approximately 89% found just once. General study results and limits: Repertoire samples came only from after the peak T cell response.

The source is an adult in good health. The V gene is TRBV28, the J gene TRBJ1-1; no definite D call. The source was peripheral blood, collected on day 0 of AZD1222 vaccination. CDR3 in amino acids: CASSFPRDTEAFF. The CDR3 DNA follows: TGTGCCAGCAGTTTCCCGAGGGACACTGAAGCTTTCTTT.